The 5 T cell receptor beta chains below all came from one sample that was sequenced in a study of blood T cell repertoires in COVID-19. TCRdb keeps only in-frame clones here, not all; method: immunoSEQ multiplex PCR. Seen here are under 250,000 clones, about 83% observed once, and the top ten hold around 2.5%. The specimen was peripheral blood. These receptor sequences come from a woman aged 40 to 49 with active or convalescent COVID-19.

The chain carries TRBV6-4 and TRBJ2-5; maybe TRBD1 (5 bases). CDR1 and CDR2 (germline): MRHNA, SNTAGT. The CDR3 sequence is 14 residues long. V was pared by 7 bases and J by 5 bases, with 17 bases between. CDR3 nucleotides: TGTGCCAGCACCCCGCCAGACAGAGACGAGACCCAGTACTTC. Its translation: CASTPPDRDETQYF.

The chain carries TRBV9 and TRBJ2-1; 13 bases match TRBD2. Losses at the gene ends were 4 bases for V and 8 bases for J; bases not matched to a gene: 9. The germline V gene has CDR1 SGDLS and CDR2 YYNGEE. This CDR3 is 16 amino acids long. CDR3 sequence: CASSKSGTSGAYEQFF. The CDR3 nucleotides read TGTGCCAGCAGCAAATCCGGGACTAGCGGGGCATATGAGCAGTTCTTC. Full variable domain (rest looked up from reference TRBV9 and TRBJ2-1): DSGVTQTPKHLITATGQRVTLRCSPRSGDLSVYWYQQSLDQGLQFLIQYYNGEERAKGNILERFSAQQFPDLHSELNLSSLELGDSALYFCASSKSGTSGAYEQFFGPGTRLTVL.

The rearrangement uses TRBV28 and TRBJ2-5; D is possibly TRBD2 (5 bases). The CDR3 sequence is 16 residues long. Germline assignment: CDR1 MDHEN and CDR2 SYDVKM. Trimming removed 6 bases at V and 2 bases at J, with 19 bases between. CDR3 sequence reads: CASRPMRAGPQETQYF. In DNA, the CDR3 is TGTGCCAGCAGACCAATGAGGGCCGGGCCGCAAGAGACCCAGTACTTC. Full variable domain (rest looked up from reference TRBV28 and TRBJ2-5): DVKVTQSSRYLVKRTGEKVFLECVQDMDHENMFWYRQDPGLGLRLIYFSYDVKMKEKGDIPEGYSVSREKKERFSLILESASTNQTSMYLCASRPMRAGPQETQYFGPGTRLLVL.

This chain links TRBV10-2 with TRBJ2-7, with 8 bases lining up with TRBD1. There are 13 residues in the CDR3. V lost 2 bases and J lost 3; bases outside the gene matches: 0. CDR1 is WSHSY, CDR2 SAAADI, per germline. CDR3 nucleotide sequence: TGCGCCAGCAGTGAGACAGGGGGCTACGAGCAGTACTTC. This translates into CASSETGGYEQYF.

The chain joins TRBV5-1 to TRBJ2-1; the D is unclear. The V end lost 0 bases, the J end lost 4 bases, and 11 bases lay between the germline ends. The CDR3 covers 15 residues. Per the germline V gene, CDR1 is SGHRS and CDR2 is YFSETQ. As DNA, the CDR3 is TGCGCCAGCAGCTTGGGTCTAGTCTCTTACAATGAGCAGTTCTTC. It codes for CASSLGLVSYNEQFF.